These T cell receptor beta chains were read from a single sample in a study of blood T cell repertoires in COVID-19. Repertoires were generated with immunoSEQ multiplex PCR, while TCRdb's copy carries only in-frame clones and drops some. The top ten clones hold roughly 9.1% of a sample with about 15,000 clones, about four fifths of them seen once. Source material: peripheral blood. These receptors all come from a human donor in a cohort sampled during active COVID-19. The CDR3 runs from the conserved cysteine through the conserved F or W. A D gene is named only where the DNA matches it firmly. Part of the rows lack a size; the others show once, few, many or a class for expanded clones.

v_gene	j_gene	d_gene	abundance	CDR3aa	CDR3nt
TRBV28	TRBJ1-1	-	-	CASSQPGVLLNTEAFF	TGTGCCAGCAGTCAACCGGGAGTCTTGTTGAACACTGAAGCTTTCTTT
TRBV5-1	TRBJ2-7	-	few	CASSLRGRGANEQYF	TGCGCCAGCAGCTTGCGGGGTCGGGGAGCTAACGAGCAGTACTTC
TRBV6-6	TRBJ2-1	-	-	CASSYTGTANNEQFF	TGTGCCAGCAGTTACACCGGGACTGCCAACAATGAGCAGTTCTTC
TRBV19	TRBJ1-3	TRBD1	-	CASKDRVGGNTIYF	TGTGCCAGTAAAGACAGGGTGGGCGGAAACACCATATATTTT
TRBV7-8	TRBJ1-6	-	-	CASSLRQARNSPLHF	TGTGCCAGCAGCTTAAGACAGGCGCGAAATTCACCCCTCCACTTT
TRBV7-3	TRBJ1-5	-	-	CASSVTGLSNQPQHF	TGTGCCAGCAGCGTAACGGGACTGAGCAATCAGCCCCAGCATTTT
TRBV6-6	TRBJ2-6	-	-	CASSANRSPGANVLTF	TGTGCCAGCAGTGCCAACAGGTCCCCAGGGGCCAACGTCCTGACTTTC
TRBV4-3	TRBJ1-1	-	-	CASSQVVGREAFF	TGCGCCAGCAGTCAGGTTGTGGGGCGGGAAGCTTTCTTT
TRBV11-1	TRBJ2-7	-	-	CASSIERVSSYEQYF	TGTGCCAGCAGCATAGAGCGGGTGAGCTCCTACGAGCAGTACTTC
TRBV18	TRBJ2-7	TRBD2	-	CASSPPGTSGRAYEQYF	TGTGCCAGCTCACCACCCGGGACTAGCGGGAGGGCCTACGAGCAGTACTTC
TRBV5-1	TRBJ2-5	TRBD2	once	CASSQQAGVPETQYF	TGCGCCAGCAGCCAGCAAGCGGGAGTCCCAGAGACCCAGTACTTC
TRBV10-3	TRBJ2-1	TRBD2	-	CAISEREGPYNEQFF	TGTGCCATCAGTGAGCGGGAGGGCCCCTACAATGAGCAGTTCTTC
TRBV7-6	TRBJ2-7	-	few	CASSLAGQKQYF	TGTGCCAGCAGCTTAGCGGGGCAGAAGCAGTACTTC
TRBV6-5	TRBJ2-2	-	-	CASSYRRPENTGELFF	TGTGCCAGCAGTTACCGCAGGCCGGAGAACACCGGGGAGCTGTTTTTT
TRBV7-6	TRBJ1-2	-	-	CASSHTTRPYGYTF	TGTGCCAGCAGCCACACTACCCGGCCCTATGGCTACACCTTC
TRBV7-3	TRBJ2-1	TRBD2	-	CASSLGLAGRNEQFF	TGTGCCAGCAGCTTGGGACTAGCGGGCCGCAATGAGCAGTTCTTC
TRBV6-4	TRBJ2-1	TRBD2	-	CASSDSGSGSSYNEQFF	TGTGCCAGCAGTGACTCAGGTAGCGGGAGCTCCTACAATGAGCAGTTCTTC
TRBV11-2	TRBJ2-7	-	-	CASSTGSYEQYF	TGTGCCAGCAGCACAGGGTCCTACGAGCAGTACTTC
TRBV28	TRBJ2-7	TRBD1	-	CASNSGQGLYEQYF	TGTGCCAGCAATTCGGGACAGGGGCTATACGAGCAGTACTTC
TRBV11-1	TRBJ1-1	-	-	CASSLTGPSTEAFF	TGTGCCAGCAGCTTAACAGGGCCGAGCACTGAAGCTTTCTTT
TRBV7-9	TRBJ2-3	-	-	CASSFQSTDTQYF	TGTGCCAGCAGCTTCCAGTCCACAGATACGCAGTATTTT
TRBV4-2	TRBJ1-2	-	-	CASSQEGTTNGYGYTF	TGTGCCAGCAGCCAAGAGGGGACAACCAATGGCTATGGCTACACCTTC
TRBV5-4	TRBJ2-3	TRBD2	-	CASSSPVSGRATDTQYF	TGTGCCAGCAGCTCCCCGGTTAGCGGGAGGGCCACAGATACGCAGTATTTT
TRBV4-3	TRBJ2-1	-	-	CASSQGTGNEQFF	TGCGCCAGCAGCCAAGGAACGGGGAATGAGCAGTTCTTC
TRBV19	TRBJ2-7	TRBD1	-	CASSITGTGMYEQYF	TGTGCCAGTAGTATAACCGGGACAGGGATGTACGAGCAGTACTTC
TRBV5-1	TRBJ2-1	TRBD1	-	CASSLTDRDLNEQFF	TGCGCCAGCAGCTTGACCGACAGGGACCTAAATGAGCAGTTCTTC
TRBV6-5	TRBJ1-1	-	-	CASSRTDVTEAFF	TGTGCCAGCAGTAGGACAGACGTGACTGAAGCTTTCTTT
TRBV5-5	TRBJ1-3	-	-	CASSRFRLREGYTIYF	TGTGCCAGCAGCCGATTTCGACTCCGGGAAGGTTACACCATATATTTT
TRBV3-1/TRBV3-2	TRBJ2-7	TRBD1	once	CASSPGTDPSYEQYF	TGTGCCAGCAGCCCCGGGACAGACCCCTCCTACGAGCAGTACTTC
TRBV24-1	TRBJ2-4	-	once	CATSDFGQGRAKNIQYF	TGTGCCACCAGTGATTTCGGGCAGGGCCGAGCCAAAAACATTCAGTACTTC
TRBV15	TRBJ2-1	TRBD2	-	CATRNGLAGSNEQFF	TGTGCCACCAGAAACGGACTAGCGGGATCCAATGAGCAGTTCTTC
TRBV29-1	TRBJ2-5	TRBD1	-	CSVEAAGTAQETQYF	TGCAGCGTTGAAGCCGCCGGGACAGCCCAAGAGACCCAGTACTTC
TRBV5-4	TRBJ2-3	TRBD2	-	CASSPGLAGGYADTQYF	TGTGCCAGCAGCCCGGGACTAGCGGGAGGGTATGCAGATACGCAGTATTTT
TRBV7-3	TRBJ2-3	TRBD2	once	CASSLGLAGTDTQYF	TGTGCCAGCAGCTTAGGGCTAGCGGGCACAGATACGCAGTATTTT
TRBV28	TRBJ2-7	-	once	CASSPNREQYF	TGTGCCAGCAGTCCCAACAGGGAACAGTACTTC
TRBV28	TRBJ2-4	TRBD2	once	CATNPGGRGKNIQYF	TGTGCCACAAACCCGGGGGGGAGAGGCAAAAACATTCAGTACTTC
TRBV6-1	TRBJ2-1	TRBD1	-	CASSGQQGNLYNDEQFF	TGTGCCAGCAGTGGACAACAGGGGAATCTATACAATGATGAGCAGTTCTTC
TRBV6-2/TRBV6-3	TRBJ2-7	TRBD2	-	CASSHSGNGHEQYF	TGTGCCAGCAGTCATAGCGGGAACGGCCACGAGCAGTACTTC
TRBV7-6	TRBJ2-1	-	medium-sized	CASSLETGSYNEQFF	TGTGCCAGCAGCTTGGAGACAGGTTCCTACAATGAGCAGTTCTTC
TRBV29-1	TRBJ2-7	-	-	CSVEESPGERQYF	TGCAGCGTTGAAGAGTCCCCGGGGGAGAGACAGTACTTC
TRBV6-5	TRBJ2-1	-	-	CASTLSLDNEQFF	TGTGCCAGCACCCTAAGTTTGGACAATGAGCAGTTCTTC
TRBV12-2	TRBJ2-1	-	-	CASRLVPQPQGTYNEQFF	TGTGCAAGTCGCTTAGTTCCACAGCCCCAGGGGACCTACAATGAGCAGTTCTTC
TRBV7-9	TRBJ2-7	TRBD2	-	CASSPRGSGGQSSYEQYF	TGTGCCAGCAGCCCTCGGGGGAGCGGGGGGCAGAGCTCCTACGAGCAGTACTTC
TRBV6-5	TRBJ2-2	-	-	CASSHNGLRTGELFF	TGTGCCAGCAGTCACAACGGACTGAGGACCGGGGAGCTGTTTTTT